The entry below describes one T cell receptor (beta chain). Seattle-derived patients entered the study during active infection and were followed longitudinally. This sample stems from a study of blood T cell repertoires in COVID-19. The overall study: Specimens from acute and convalescent COVID-19 originated in the United States, Italy and Spain.

The J segment lost 3 bases and the V segment lost 6 bases, leaving 6 bases of the junction unmatched. The CDR3 sequence is 15 residues long. The germline gives CDR1 SGHAT, CDR2 FQNNGV. Repertoires were generated with immunoSEQ multiplex PCR, while TCRdb's copy carries only in-frame clones and drops some. The table includes fewer than 250,000 clones, about 90% detected once. V gene TRBV11-2 combines with J gene TRBJ2-1; TRBD2 aligns across 9 bases. The TCR originated in a man aged 25 to 45 with COVID-19, enrolled during active disease. Sequences were obtained from peripheral blood. CDR3: CASSSSLAGYNEQFF. The DNA for the CDR3 is TGTGCCAGCAGTTCCTCACTAGCGGGCTACAATGAGCAGTTCTTC.